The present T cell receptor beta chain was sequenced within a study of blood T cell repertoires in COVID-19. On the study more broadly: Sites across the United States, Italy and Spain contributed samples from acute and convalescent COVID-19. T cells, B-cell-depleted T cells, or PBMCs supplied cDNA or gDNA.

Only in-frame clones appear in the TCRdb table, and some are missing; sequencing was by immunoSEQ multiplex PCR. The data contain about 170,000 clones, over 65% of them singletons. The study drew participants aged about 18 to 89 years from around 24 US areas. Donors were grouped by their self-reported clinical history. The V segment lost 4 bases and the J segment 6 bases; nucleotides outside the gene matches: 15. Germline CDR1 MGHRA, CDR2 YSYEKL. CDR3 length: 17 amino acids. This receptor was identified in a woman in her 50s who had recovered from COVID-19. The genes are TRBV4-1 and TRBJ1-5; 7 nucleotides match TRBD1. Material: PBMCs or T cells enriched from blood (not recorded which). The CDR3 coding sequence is TGCGCCAGCAGCCCAGGGGCAGGGGGGAGGATGGGTCAGCCCCAGCATTTT. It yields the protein CASSPGAGGRMGQPQHF.